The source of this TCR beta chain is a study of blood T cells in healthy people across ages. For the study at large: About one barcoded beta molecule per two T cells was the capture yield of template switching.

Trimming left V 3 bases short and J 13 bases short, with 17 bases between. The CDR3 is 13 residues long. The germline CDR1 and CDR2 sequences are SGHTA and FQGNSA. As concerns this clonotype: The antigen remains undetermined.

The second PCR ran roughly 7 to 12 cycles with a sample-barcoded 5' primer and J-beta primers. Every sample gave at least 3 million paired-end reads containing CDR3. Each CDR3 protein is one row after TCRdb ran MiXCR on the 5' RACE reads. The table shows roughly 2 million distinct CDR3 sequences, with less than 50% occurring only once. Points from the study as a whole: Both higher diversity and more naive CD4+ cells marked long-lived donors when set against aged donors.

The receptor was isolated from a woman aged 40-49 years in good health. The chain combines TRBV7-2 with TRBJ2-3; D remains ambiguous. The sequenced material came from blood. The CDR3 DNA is TGTGCCAGCAGCTTCTTTAAGGAGACTTTAGAGTATTTT. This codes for CASSFFKETLEYF. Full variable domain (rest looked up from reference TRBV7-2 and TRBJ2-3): GAGVSQSPSNKVTEKGKDVELRCDPISGHTALYWYRQSLGQGLEFLIYFQGNSAPDKSGLPSDRFSAERTGGSVSTLTIQRTQQEDSAVYLCASSFFKETLEYFGPGTRLTVL.